What follows is one T cell receptor beta chain and its context. The record originates from a study of blood T cell repertoires in COVID-19. Study-wide context: The United States, Italy and Spain provided the acute and convalescent COVID-19 samples. The cDNA or gDNA used as material had been derived from T cells, B-cell-depleted T cells, or PBMCs.

Original handling: How many nucleated cells were present was estimated from reference gene primer amplification. The method was immunoSEQ multiplex PCR; TCRdb's version includes in-frame clones alone and lacks a portion of them. That table gives V, J and clone size, and the DNA gave D and trimming. The table records some 66,000 clones, around 90% of them present only once. The CDR3 runs to 15 residues. Per germline, CDR1 SGHDT and CDR2 YYEEEE. V shed 3 bases and J shed 8 bases, with 20 bases lying between them. Sequenced material: peripheral blood. The sequence was obtained from a human donor in a cohort sampled during active COVID-19. The chain has TRBV5-6 and TRBJ1-1; D may be TRBD1 (5 bases). In DNA form, the CDR3 reads TGTGCCAGCAGCTATTTATCAGGGCGCGTCCCCGAAGCTTTCTTT. This translates into CASSYLSGRVPEAFF.